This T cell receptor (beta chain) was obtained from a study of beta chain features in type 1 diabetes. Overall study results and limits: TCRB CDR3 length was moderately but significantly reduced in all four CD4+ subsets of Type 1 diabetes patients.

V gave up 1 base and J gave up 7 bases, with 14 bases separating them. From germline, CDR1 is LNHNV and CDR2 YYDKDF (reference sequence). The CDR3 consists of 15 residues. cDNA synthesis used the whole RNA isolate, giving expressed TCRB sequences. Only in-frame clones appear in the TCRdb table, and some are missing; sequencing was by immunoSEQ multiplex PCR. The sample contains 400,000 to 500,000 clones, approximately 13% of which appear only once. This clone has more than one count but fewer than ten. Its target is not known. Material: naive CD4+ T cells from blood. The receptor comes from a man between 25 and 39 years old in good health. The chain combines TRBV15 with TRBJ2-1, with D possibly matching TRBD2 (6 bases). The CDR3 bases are TGTGCCACCAGCAGAGCCTCGGGAGTCGGGAATGAGCAGTTCTTC. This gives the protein CATSRASGVGNEQFF.